The next 3 T cell receptor beta chains were all read from a single sample in a study of beta chain features in type 1 diabetes. The study, taken as a whole, reports: Among all four CD4+ subsets, Type 1 diabetes patients had TCRB CDR3s that were moderately but significantly shorter.

What was sequenced were expressed TCRB transcripts, since all of the isolated RNA had been reverse transcribed. Sequencing was performed with immunoSEQ multiplex PCR; in TCRdb, only in-frame clones are kept and a portion is missing. The table records roughly 290,000 clones, approximately 16% of them present only once. Antigens for these TCRs are unknown. Material: naive CD4+ T cells from blood. The receptors here all came from a man aged 18 to 29 with type 1 diabetes.

The sample holds a few counts of this clone. The chain employs TRBV18 and TRBJ2-1, with 14 bases aligning to TRBD2. Unmatched junction bases numbered 6, after V lost 5 bases and J lost 6 bases. This CDR3 contains 16 residues. Germline CDR1 and CDR2: KGHSH and LQKENI. In DNA form, the CDR3 reads TGTGCCAGCTCAGGACTAGCGGGAGGTCTTGTCAATGAGCAGTTCTTC. It translates to CASSGLAGGLVNEQFF.

The chain is built from TRBV29-1 and TRBJ1-1; D not resolved. Germline CDR1 and CDR2: SQVTM and ANQGSEA. The CDR3 runs 13 residues. V lost 2 bases and J lost 0, with 7 bases in between. CDR3 DNA sequence: TGCAGCGTTGAAAAGCCAATGAACACTGAAGCTTTCTTT. Translated: CSVEKPMNTEAFF.

This clone was detected only a few times. The chain combines TRBV27 with TRBJ2-1, with 9 bases identical to TRBD2. The V and J ends lost 6 bases and 15 bases, in that order; junction bases with no gene match: 18. The V gene's germline CDR1 is MNHEY and CDR2 SMNVEV (reference sequence). The CDR3 totals 15 residues. The CDR3 DNA follows: TGTGCCAGCAGCCCACTTGGGACTAGCAGGCCTAGAAGGTTCTTC. Its protein product is CASSPLGTSRPRRFF.